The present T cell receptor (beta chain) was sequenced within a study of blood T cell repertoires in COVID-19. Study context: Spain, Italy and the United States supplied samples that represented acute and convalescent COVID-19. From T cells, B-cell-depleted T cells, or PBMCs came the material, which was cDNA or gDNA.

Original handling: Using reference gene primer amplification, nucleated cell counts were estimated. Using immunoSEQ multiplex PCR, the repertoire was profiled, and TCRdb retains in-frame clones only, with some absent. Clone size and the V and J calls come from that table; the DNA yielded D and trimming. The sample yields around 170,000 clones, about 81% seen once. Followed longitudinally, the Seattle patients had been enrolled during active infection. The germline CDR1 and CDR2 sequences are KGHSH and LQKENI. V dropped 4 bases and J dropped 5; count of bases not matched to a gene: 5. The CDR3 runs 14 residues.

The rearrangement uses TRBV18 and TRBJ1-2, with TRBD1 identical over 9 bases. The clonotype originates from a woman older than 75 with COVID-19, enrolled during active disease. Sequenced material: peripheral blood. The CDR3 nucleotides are TGTGCCAGCTCACTTCCGGACAGGGGTTATGGCTACACCTTC. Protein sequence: CASSLPDRGYGYTF.